Below, 5 T cell receptor beta chains from the same sample are listed, as sequenced in a study of identifying expanded T cells in peripheral blood (dated by TCRdb to about 2019). The receptor library was made with the immunoSEQ multiplex PCR assay. In its TCRdb copy, this immuneACCESS table keeps in-frame sequences only and misses some clones. Where compared with another copy, unresolved V genes explain less than half of these, and the others have no known cause. The sample table contains more than 80,000 clones; only one count was recorded for around 89% of them. Of the sample, roughly 4% falls within the top ten clones. Material for sequencing was blood. Receptor source: a person between 18 and 75 years old in good health.

The CDR3 DNA reads as TGCAGGGGGGGGGTCTCGAACACTGAAGCTTTCTTT. Translation: CRGGVSNTEAFF. The rearrangement joins TRBV29-1 to TRBJ1-1; TRBD1 might be the D (5 bases). The germline V gene encodes CDR1 SQVTM and CDR2 ANQGSEA. There are 12 residues in the CDR3.

The J gene is TRBJ2-7, the V gene TRBV9; the D is unclear. The germline V and J ends were trimmed by 0 bases and 2 bases, with 12 bases remaining between them. Germline V gene sequence: CDR1 SGDLS, CDR2 YYNGEE. The CDR3 loop spans 15 amino acids. CDR3 residues: CASSVGRVPTYEQYF. CDR3 coding DNA: TGTGCCAGCAGCGTAGGTAGGGTTCCCACCTACGAGCAGTACTTC.

As DNA, the CDR3 is TGTGCCAGCAGCGTCTCCAGTGCTAGCAATCAGCCCCAGCATTTT. Amino acid sequence: CASSVSSASNQPQHF. The chain links TRBV9 to TRBJ1-5; D remains unclear. The CDR3 is 15 amino acids. Germline assignment: CDR1 SGDLS and CDR2 YYNGEE. The V gene lost 2 bases and the J gene lost 0 bases, with 9 bases spanning the gap. The whole variable domain, remainder taken from reference TRBV9 and TRBJ1-5, is DSGVTQTPKHLITATGQRVTLRCSPRSGDLSVYWYQQSLDQGLQFLIQYYNGEERAKGNILERFSAQQFPDLHSELNLSSLELGDSALYFCASSVSSASNQPQHFGDGTRLSIL.

This sequence joins TRBV7-3 and TRBJ1-2; the D is unclear. Trimming removed 10 bases at V and 6 bases at J, with 9 bases between. Germline V CDR1 and CDR2: SGHTA, FQGTGA. CDR3 size: 10 residues. The CDR3 loop is CATRVDGYTF. The CDR3 DNA sequence: TGTGCCACCCGGGTGGATGGCTACACCTTC.

The chain carries TRBV28 and TRBJ1-2, with no clear D. CDR3 length equals 14 residues. V was shortened by 6 bases and J by 8 bases, with 19 bases between the two germline ends. Looked up from germline, CDR1 is MDHEN and CDR2 is SYDVKM. CDR3 coding DNA: TGTGCCAGCAGAGTCCCGGGTCCCCCTGGAGGCTACACCTTC. Protein sequence: CASRVPGPPGGYTF.